The next 21 T cell receptor beta chains were all read from a single sample in a study of T cell responses to AZD1222 COVID-19 vaccine. Here immunoSEQ multiplex PCR was the method, and the copy in TCRdb shows in-frame clones only, minus some. The sample lists under 100,000 clones; roughly 88% were seen once. Sequenced here: peripheral blood, sampled 28 days after the second AZD1222 dose. These receptors were collected from an adult who received the AZD1222 COVID-19 vaccine.

In this sample, this clone turned up once. This chain uses TRBV7-9 with TRBJ1-4; maybe TRBD1 (6 bases). Germline loops: CDR1 SEHNR, CDR2 FQNEAQ (reference sequence). The CDR3 runs 15 residues. V lost 5 bases, J lost 2 bases, and 12 bases lay in between. CDR3 nucleotides: TGTGCCAGCAGCCCTACAGGGATTACTAATGAAAAACTGTTTTTT. Its translation: CASSPTGITNEKLFF.

This clone was observed a single time. The gene calls are TRBV27 and TRBJ1-6; 7 bases are shared with TRBD1. Germline values: CDR1 MNHEY, CDR2 SMNVEV (reference sequence). V dropped 4 bases and J dropped 5; count of bases not matched to a gene: 5. The CDR3 contains 15 residues. The CDR3 here is CASSSLTGNNSPLHF. For the CDR3, the DNA is TGTGCCAGCAGTTCACTGACAGGGAATAATTCACCCCTCCACTTT.

This clone was counted a few times. Other DNA variants within this sample encode the same CDR3. V gene TRBV10-3 combines with J gene TRBJ1-5; no clear D. The V gene's germline CDR1 is ENHRY and CDR2 SYGVKD. The CDR3 contains 14 residues. With 8 bases removed from V and 3 bases from J, the gap between germline ends came to 14 bases. CDR3 in amino acids: CAIRPDGNNQPQHF. Written as DNA, the CDR3 is TGTGCCATCCGACCGGACGGAAACAATCAGCCCCAGCATTTT.

The rearrangement links TRBV2 to TRBJ1-5; 8 nucleotides align to TRBD1. Germline trimming cut 5 bases from V and 1 base from J; bases unmatched to any gene: 4. From germline, CDR1 is SNHLY and CDR2 FYNNEI. The CDR3 covers 15 residues. The CDR3 nucleotides read TGTGCCAGCAGTACCGACAGGGGAAGCAATCAGCCCCAGCATTTT. It codes for CASSTDRGSNQPQHF.

The V call is TRBV3-1 (or the pseudogene TRBV3-2), the J call TRBJ2-1, with TRBD2 as a possible D gene (5 bases). The V gene lost 1 base and the J gene lost 10 bases, with 11 bases spanning the gap. CDR1 and CDR2 from the germline V gene are LGHDT and YNNKEL (reference sequence). CDR3 length: 13 residues. The DNA of the CDR3 is TGTGCCAGCAGCCAAGGTGGCGGGTACGAGCAGTTCTTC. Translated, it gives CASSQGGGYEQFF.

V and J are TRBV5-5 and TRBJ2-7; 11 nucleotides match TRBD2. The J segment lost 2 bases and the V segment lost 4 bases, leaving 8 bases of the junction unmatched. This CDR3 has 16 residues. The germline CDR1 and CDR2 sequences are SGHKS and YYEKEE (reference sequence). The CDR3 sequence: CASSQEYSGRAYEQYF. CDR3 in DNA: TGTGCCAGCAGCCAAGAATATAGCGGGAGGGCCTACGAGCAGTACTTC.

The V and J genes are TRBV7-2 and TRBJ2-2; D is unclear. The CDR3 sequence is 14 residues long. Germline V gives CDR1 SGHTA, CDR2 FQGNSA. V was trimmed by 4 bases and J by 8 bases, leaving 14 bases between them. CDR3: CASSSLPGLGELFF. As DNA, the CDR3 is TGTGCCAGCAGCTCCCTACCAGGCCTTGGGGAGCTGTTTTTT.

The V and J genes are TRBV3-1 (or the pseudogene TRBV3-2) and TRBJ2-5; TRBD2 matches 10 bases. CDR3 length equals 15 residues. Germline loops: CDR1 LGHDT, CDR2 YNNKEL (reference sequence). The V segment lost 4 bases and the J segment 1 base; nucleotides outside the gene matches: 3. Here the CDR3 reads CASSLGLAVQETQYF. The CDR3 DNA sequence: TGTGCCAGCAGCCTTGGACTAGCGGTCCAAGAGACCCAGTACTTC.

This rearrangement joins TRBV6-2 or TRBV6-3 to TRBJ1-1; TRBD1 might be the D (6 bases). This CDR3 is built from 14 residues. The V gene's germline CDR1 is MNHEY and CDR2 SVGEGT. Trimming stripped 6 bases from V and 4 bases from J, with 15 bases between. CDR3 loop: CASSSVGGATEAFF. The CDR3 bases are TGTGCCAGCAGCTCCGTGGGGGGGGCCACTGAAGCTTTCTTT.

The chain recombines TRBV6-5 with TRBJ1-1, with a tentative D call TRBD1 (6 bases). V was shortened by 6 bases and J by 4 bases, with 15 bases between the two germline ends. The length of the CDR3 is 14 residues. Per the germline V gene, CDR1 is MNHEY and CDR2 is SVGAGI. The CDR3 bases are TGTGCCAGCAGACAGGGTATATCAAGCACTGAAGCTTTCTTT. Encoded protein: CASRQGISSTEAFF.

This clone was counted once. V and J are TRBV20-1 and TRBJ1-2, with D hard to call. V was pared by 3 bases and J by 2 bases, with 10 bases between. Germline V gives CDR1 DFQATT, CDR2 SNEGSKA (reference sequence). The CDR3 contains 13 residues. CDR3 in DNA: TGCAGTGCTAGTCCAGGCCGGAACTATGGCTACACCTTC. Protein product: CSASPGRNYGYTF.

The chain uses TRBV5-1 and TRBJ1-6; 9 nucleotides align to TRBD1. From germline, CDR1 is SGHRS and CDR2 YFSETQ. Trimming at V came to 4 bases and at J to 7 bases, leaving 9 bases not matched to a gene. The CDR3 spans 16 residues. In DNA, the CDR3 is TGCGCCAGCAGCCATGAACAGGGGGCGCGGAATTCACCCCTCCACTTT. It specifies CASSHEQGARNSPLHF. Combining the CDR3 with reference TRBV5-1 and TRBJ1-6 gives the whole variable domain KAGVTQTPRYLIKTRGQQVTLSCSPISGHRSVSWYQQTPGQGLQFLFEYFSETQRNKGNFPGRFSGRQFSNSRSEMNVSTLELGDSALYLCASSHEQGARNSPLHFGNGTRLTVT.

The chain carries TRBV7-3 and TRBJ2-2; TRBD2 agrees at 7 bases. The J segment lost 6 bases and the V segment lost 1 base, leaving 5 bases of the junction unmatched. The CDR3 has 15 amino acids. Germline V CDR1 and CDR2: SGHTA, FQGTGA. CDR3 sequence reads: CASSLKRGGPGELFF. The CDR3 nucleotides read TGTGCCAGCAGCTTAAAGCGGGGAGGACCCGGGGAGCTGTTTTTT.

This sequence joins TRBV11-2 and TRBJ2-2, with TRBD2 identical over 7 bases. The CDR3 contains 17 residues. CDR1 is SGHAT and CDR2 is FQNNGV in the germline V gene. The junction had 18 bases not matched to a gene; V was cut back by 4 bases and J by 10 bases. As DNA, the CDR3 is TGTGCCAGCAGCTACGAGCGGGGTGCGGGACCTTCGGAGGAGCTGTTTTTT. Amino acid sequence: CASSYERGAGPSEELFF.

The chain is built from TRBV11-3 and TRBJ2-3, with D perhaps being TRBD1 or TRBD2 (6 bases each). V was trimmed by 1 base and J by 6 bases, leaving 11 bases between them. This CDR3 has 14 amino acids. Germline CDR1 reads SGHNT; CDR2 reads YENEEA. The CDR3 reads CASSLAWGADTQYF. CDR3 DNA sequence: TGTGCCAGCAGCTTAGCCTGGGGGGCGGATACGCAGTATTTT.

This sequence joins TRBV10-3 and TRBJ1-3; D remains unclear. Per germline, CDR1 ENHRY and CDR2 SYGVKD. CDR3 size: 10 residues. Deletions cut 8 bases from V and 4 bases from J, with 3 bases between. CDR3 protein: CAILGNTIYF. The CDR3 DNA reads TGTGCCATCTTAGGAAACACCATATATTTT.

The chain recombines TRBV11-3 with TRBJ2-7; TRBD1 agrees at 8 bases. The CDR3 contains 18 residues. V was clipped by 1 base and J by 0 bases; unmatched bases: 11. Germline lookup yields CDR1 SGHNT and CDR2 YENEEA. In DNA form, the CDR3 reads TGTGCCAGCAGCTTAGCCTCGGCCGGGACAGGCTCCTCCTACGAGCAGTACTTC. Translation: CASSLASAGTGSSYEQYF. Looking up the rest from reference TRBV11-3 and TRBJ2-7 gives the full variable domain: EAGVVQSPRYKIIEKKQPVAFWCNPISGHNTLYWYLQNLGQGPELLIRYENEEAVDDSQLPKDRFSAERLKGVDSTLKIQPAELGDSAVYLCASSLASAGTGSSYEQYFGPGTRLTVT.

The CDR3 sequence is CASKEQRGSYSPLHF. The CDR3 nucleotides read TGTGCCAGCAAAGAGCAGAGGGGGAGTTATTCACCCCTCCACTTT. The rearrangement joins TRBV28 to TRBJ1-6; a possible D gene is TRBD1 (6 bases). Trimming left V 7 bases short and J 8 bases short, with 18 bases between. Looked up from germline, CDR1 is MDHEN and CDR2 is SYDVKM. This CDR3 has 15 residues. Based on the CDR3 plus reference TRBV28 and TRBJ1-6, the full variable domain is DVKVTQSSRYLVKRTGEKVFLECVQDMDHENMFWYRQDPGLGLRLIYFSYDVKMKEKGDIPEGYSVSREKKERFSLILESASTNQTSMYLCASKEQRGSYSPLHFGNGTRLTVT.

CDR3 sequence reads: CASSAVGTSGGADTQYF. The CDR3 DNA is TGTGCCAGCAGCGCAGTAGGGACTAGCGGGGGGGCAGATACGCAGTATTTT. The chain couples TRBV11-2 to TRBJ2-3, with TRBD2 matching 16 bases. The CDR3 is made up of 17 amino acids. Germline V gene lookup returns CDR1 SGHAT and CDR2 FQNNGV. V gave up 5 bases and J gave up 4 bases; unmatched junction bases: 6.

The gene calls are TRBV15 and TRBJ2-6; D unclear. CDR3 length: 15 amino acids. Per the germline V gene, CDR1 is LNHNV and CDR2 is YYDKDF (reference sequence). Trimming took off 1 base at V and 2 bases at J, with 6 bases between the two ends. This CDR3 is CATSRGGAGANVLTF. CDR3 coding DNA: TGTGCCACCAGCAGAGGTGGGGCTGGGGCCAACGTCCTGACTTTC.

CDR3 amino acids: CASSSHSSGGRSNEKLFF. The CDR3 region has the DNA TGTGCCAGTAGTTCCCACTCCTCCGGGGGACGATCTAATGAAAAACTGTTTTTT. V is TRBV19 and J is TRBJ1-4; D is perhaps TRBD1 (5 bases). This CDR3 has 18 residues. V was trimmed by 5 bases and J by 3 bases, leaving 22 bases between them. Per germline, CDR1 LNHDA and CDR2 SQIVND (reference sequence).